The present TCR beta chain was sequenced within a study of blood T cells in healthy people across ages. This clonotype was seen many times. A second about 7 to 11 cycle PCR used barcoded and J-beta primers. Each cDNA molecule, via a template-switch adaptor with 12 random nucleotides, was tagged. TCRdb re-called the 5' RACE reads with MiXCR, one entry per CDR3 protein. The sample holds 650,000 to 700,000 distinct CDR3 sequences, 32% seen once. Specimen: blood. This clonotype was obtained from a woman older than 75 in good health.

The CDR3 DNA sequence: TGTGCTAGTTCCTTGGGGGAGGGCAATGCCTACGAGCAGTACTTC. This encodes CASSLGEGNAYEQYF. The chain couples TRBV12-5 to TRBJ2-7, with 7 bases fitting TRBD2. Germline CDR1 LGHNT, CDR2 FRNRAP. The CDR3 is 15 amino acids. The V gene end was trimmed by 8 bases and the J gene end by 2 bases; junction bases not matched to a gene: 12.